The present TCR beta chain was sequenced within a study of T-cell reconstitution after alpha-beta-depleted transplantation in children. This sample's TCRbeta library carried unique molecular identifier barcodes. MiXCR, applied by TCRdb to the PCR reads, yields one record per CDR3 protein. Among about 110,000 distinct CDR3 sequences, under 13% were seen once, and the ten largest hold 8%. This clonotype was detected many times. The TCR sequence derives from a human donor who donated a stem cell graft to a child with acute lymphoblastic leukemia. The input for sequencing was PBMCs from the stem cell graft donor, taken from the stem cell graft.

The CDR3 DNA sequence: TGTGCCAGCAGCTTAGCGGGGGGACAGGGAAGCTATGGCTACACCTTC. Protein product: CASSLAGGQGSYGYTF. The chain uses TRBV7-2 and TRBJ1-2; 9 bases line up with TRBD1. Germline V CDR1 and CDR2: SGHTA, FQGNSA. V lost 0 bases and J lost 4; bases outside the gene matches: 6. The CDR3 contains 16 residues.